Described below is a single TCR beta chain sequence and its context. What it binds is not known. The entry originates in a study of blood T cells in healthy people across ages. Findings and caveats of the study: Age advanced and TCR beta diversity per million T cells fell, roughly linearly. With unsorted PBMCs, a conclusive comparison of naive versus antigen-experienced cells was not possible.

The V and J ends lost 3 bases and 2 bases respectively, with 11 bases between them. Germline CDR1 reads SGDLS; CDR2 reads YYNGEE. CDR3 size: 14 residues. Through a sample-barcoded 5' primer and a J-beta primer mix, a second PCR was run for roughly 6 to 11 cycles. A tag from a template-switch adaptor with 12 random nucleotides marked each cDNA molecule. Researchers report that each sample yielded at least 3 million CDR3-containing paired-end reads. One entry per CDR3 protein results from TCRdb running MiXCR on the 5' RACE reads. The sample carries roughly 1.7 million distinct CDR3 sequences, about 31% recorded once.

This TCR was recovered from a woman in her twenties or thirties in good health. The sample comprised blood. This chain connects TRBV9 to TRBJ2-5; perhaps TRBD2 as D (6 bases). The CDR3 DNA reads TGTGCCAGCAGCGGGTCGGGAGCACAAGAGACCCAGTACTTC. Translating gives CASSGSGAQETQYF. Complete variable domain (other parts from reference TRBV9 and TRBJ2-5): DSGVTQTPKHLITATGQRVTLRCSPRSGDLSVYWYQQSLDQGLQFLIQYYNGEERAKGNILERFSAQQFPDLHSELNLSSLELGDSALYFCASSGSGAQETQYFGPGTRLLVL.